These T cell receptor beta chains were read from a single sample in a study of cytomegalovirus exposure and HLA in healthy donors. Repertoires were generated with immunoSEQ multiplex PCR, while TCRdb's copy carries only in-frame clones and drops some. Here the sample spans 100,000 to 150,000 clones, 65% to 80% being singletons. Specimen: PBMCs. These receptors came from a human donor in good health. Both conserved end residues are part of each CDR3. D genes are given only for firm matches. Some rows have no size entry. The others give once, few or many, or a class for an expanded clone.

d_call j_call v_call clone_size cdr3_nt cdr3_aa
. TRBJ2-7 TRBV7-2 . TGTGCCAGCAGCTTACAGGGGTTCGAGCAGTACTTC CASSLQGFEQYF
TRBD2 TRBJ2-2 TRBV4-2 . TGTGCCAGCAGCCCCTCCGGACTAGCGGCTTCCACCGGGGAGCTGTTTTTT CASSPSGLAASTGELFF
. TRBJ2-2 TRBV7-9 . TGTTCCAGCAGCCATGAACTGGGGGAGCTGTTTTTT CSSSHELGELFF
TRBD1 TRBJ1-6 TRBV7-9 . TGTGCCAGCAGCCGCCGGGACAGGGGGAATTCACCCCTCCACTTT CASSRRDRGNSPLHF
. TRBJ2-4 TRBV6-6 . TGTGCCACCCAAAGGGGGACGGCCAAAAACATTCAGTACTTC CATQRGTAKNIQYF
TRBD1 TRBJ1-6 TRBV5-6 few TGTGCCAGCAGCCCCGGACAGGGGTCGAATTCACCCCTCCACTTT CASSPGQGSNSPLHF
TRBD1 TRBJ2-7 TRBV7-9 . TGTGCCAGCAGCCCTAGGACAGGGGAGGTCGGAGAGCAGTACTTC CASSPRTGEVGEQYF
TRBD1 TRBJ2-5 TRBV7-9 . TGTTCCAGCAGTCGAGGGACAGGCGGCCTACAAGAGACCCAGTACTTC CSSSRGTGGLQETQYF
. TRBJ1-1 TRBV11-2 . TGTGCCAGCAGCCTAACCACAGGGAGCACTGAAGCTTTCTTT CASSLTTGSTEAFF
. TRBJ2-2 TRBV5-1 . TGCGCCAGCAGCTTGGAACCCGGGTTTGACACCGGGGAGCTGTTTTTT CASSLEPGFDTGELFF
TRBD1 TRBJ1-2 TRBV6-5 . TGTGCCAGCAGTTACTACGGGACAGGCTATGGCTACACCTTC CASSYYGTGYGYTF
. TRBJ1-2 TRBV19 . TGTGCCAGTAGTATAGAGTGGCAGGCGAGCTATGGCTACACCTTC CASSIEWQASYGYTF
. TRBJ2-1 TRBV7-9 few TGTGCCAGCAGCTGGGGGGTTTCGTGGAATGAGCAGTTCTTC CASSWGVSWNEQFF
TRBD2 TRBJ2-7 TRBV4-1 few TGCGCCAGCAGCCAGGGGCTAGCGGGGAGTGGCGAGCAGTACTTC CASSQGLAGSGEQYF
TRBD1 TRBJ1-2 TRBV6-4 . TGTGCCAGTCGGACAGGCGGTTTCTACACCTTC CASRTGGFYTF
TRBD2 TRBJ2-7 TRBV7-7 . TGTGCTAGCAGCGCGATTACTAGCGGGGGGACCTACGAGCAGTACTTC CASSAITSGGTYEQYF
TRBD2 TRBJ2-3 TRBV2 . TGTGCCAGCAGTCGGGGGGTGGCCACAGATACGCAGTATTTT CASSRGVATDTQYF
. TRBJ1-1 TRBV28 few TGTGCCAGCAGTCCCCCTATGAGTGACACTGAAGCTTTCTTT CASSPPMSDTEAFF
. TRBJ1-5 TRBV7-2 . TGTGCCAGCAGCGCCCTAGGCGCTAGCAATCAGCCCCAGCATTTT CASSALGASNQPQHF
TRBD1 TRBJ1-1 TRBV19 . TGTGCCAGTAGTACAACAGGGGTCCAGAACACTGAAGCTTTCTTT CASSTTGVQNTEAFF
. TRBJ2-2 TRBV6-5 . TGTGCCAGCAGTTTAGTTGGTCCCGGGGAGCTGTTTTTT CASSLVGPGELFF
. TRBJ1-2 TRBV7-9 . TGTGCCAGCAGCCGTACAGACCCCTATGGCTACACCTTC CASSRTDPYGYTF
TRBD2 TRBJ2-5 TRBV10-2 . TGCGCCAGCAGTGAGTCAGCGGGACTTTGGAGCGGGGCCCAGTACTTC CASSESAGLWSGAQYF
TRBD1 TRBJ2-3 TRBV7-8 . TGTGCCAGCAGCTCGGGACAGGGGGTCACAGATACGCAGTATTTT CASSSGQGVTDTQYF
TRBD2 TRBJ2-1 TRBV5-4 few TGTGCCAGCAGCTGGACTAGCGGGGGCCCTCATGAGCAGTTCTTC CASSWTSGGPHEQFF
TRBD2 TRBJ2-7 TRBV19 . TGTGCCAGTAAAATGGGAGCGGGGATTCTTGGGGAGCAGTACTTC CASKMGAGILGEQYF
TRBD1 TRBJ2-1 TRBV19 . TGTGCCAGCGCCGACAGGGGATCCTACAATGAGCAGTTCTTC CASADRGSYNEQFF
TRBD2 TRBJ2-1 TRBV14 . TGTGCCAGCAGCCCCGGGGGGCGGGGGGCTGGCCATGAGCAGTTCTTC CASSPGGRGAGHEQFF
. TRBJ1-4 TRBV6-6 . TGTGCCAGCAGTTACGGGGCGCAGGGAACTAATGAAAAACTGTTTTTT CASSYGAQGTNEKLFF
. TRBJ1-4 TRBV6-1 . TGTGCCAGCAGTGAAACTTTCGATGAAAAACTGTTTTTT CASSETFDEKLFF
. TRBJ1-5 TRBV7-8 few TGTGCCAGCAGCGCGGACTCGTATAGCAATCAGCCCCAGCATTTT CASSADSYSNQPQHF
. TRBJ2-3 TRBV18 once TGTGCCAGCTCACCACCGGTTGGCAGGGGGGAGACAGATACGCAGTATTTT CASSPPVGRGETDTQYF
. TRBJ1-4 TRBV2 . TGTGCCACCGGGACTGCAGAAAAACTGTTTTTT CATGTAEKLFF
. TRBJ1-6 TRBV19 . TGTGCCAGTAGTTGGCAGGGAAATTCACCCCTCCACTTT CASSWQGNSPLHF
. TRBJ1-1 TRBV28 . TGTGCCAGCAGTTTATCCGCGGTTATGAACACTGAAGCTTTCTTT CASSLSAVMNTEAFF
. TRBJ1-2 TRBV2 . TGTGCCAGCAGTGATTTTCGGGGGAATCTTGGTGGCTACACCTTC CASSDFRGNLGGYTF
. TRBJ2-3 TRBV27 . TGTGCCAGCAGTTTAGCGCCGCAGTATTTT CASSLAPQYF
. TRBJ1-4 TRBV5-1 . TGCGTCTGTGGGGAGCGAGAAAAACTGTTTTTT CVCGEREKLFF
TRBD1 TRBJ1-5 TRBV28 . TGTGCCAGCAGTTCCACCTGGACAGGGGAAAGCAATCAGCCCCAGCATTTT CASSSTWTGESNQPQHF
. TRBJ1-5 TRBV6-1 . TGTGCCAGCAGTTTGGGGGGTCAGCCCCAGCATTTT CASSLGGQPQHF